This TCR beta chain was captured by sequencing in a study of blood T cell repertoires in COVID-19. Data came from immunoSEQ multiplex PCR; TCRdb stores just in-frame clones and leaves some out. The sample includes about 70,000 clones, 86% seen only once; the top ten take around 12%. V dropped 5 bases and J dropped 13; count of bases not matched to a gene: 9. The CDR3 has 13 amino acids. V is TRBV12-3 or TRBV12-4 and J is TRBJ1-4; TRBD1 agrees at 8 bases. Sequenced: peripheral blood. The TCR was taken from a human donor in a cohort sampled during active COVID-19. The CDR3 nucleotides read TGTGCCAGCAGTAGGGGGACAGGATTGAGACTGTTTTTT. This translates into CASSRGTGLRLFF.